The 13 T cell receptor beta chains given below trace back to one sample, sequenced in a study of monozygotic twins with inflammatory bowel disease. TCRdb re-called the 5' RACE reads and gives one entry per CDR3 protein, without DNA. Its clone listing holds approximately 420,000 distinct CDR3 sequences. Sequenced: blood. These receptors all come from a human donor with ulcerative colitis or Crohn's disease, or a healthy co-twin of an affected twin (not recorded which).

V gene TRBV5-1 combines with J gene TRBJ2-7; as DNA is missing, the TRBD2 call by TCRdb cannot be tested. There are 15 residues in the CDR3. CDR1 is SGHRS and CDR2 is YFSETQ in the germline V gene. CDR3 sequence reads: CASSLLGGGGYEQYF.

The gene calls are TRBV4-3 and TRBJ2-7; lacking DNA, the TRBD1 call made by TCRdb goes unchecked. The CDR3 length is 14 residues. Per the germline V gene, CDR1 is LGHNA and CDR2 is YSLEER. The CDR3 sequence: CASSQEWGGGEQYF.

The CDR3 is CSARDLREGSYNEQFF. The chain carries TRBV20-1 and TRBJ2-1; the TRBD2 assignment by TCRdb is unverifiable without DNA. Germline values: CDR1 DFQATT, CDR2 SNEGSKA (reference sequence). The CDR3 consists of 16 residues.

The chain couples TRBV12-3 or TRBV12-4 to TRBJ1-4; the D gene TCRdb calls, TRBD1, cannot be checked with no DNA. The CDR3 is 19 amino acids. CDR3 protein: CASSPRLPGQLATNEKLFF.

J is TRBJ2-3 and V is TRBV7-2; TCRdb's D call of TRBD2 is untestable without DNA. CDR1 and CDR2 from the germline V gene are SGHTA and FQGNSA. CDR3 length: 15 amino acids. The CDR3 here is CASSLRSGPTDTQYF.

This chain uses TRBV20-1 with TRBJ2-7; TCRdb names TRBD1, which stays unverified in the absence of DNA. Germline loops: CDR1 DFQATT, CDR2 SNEGSKA (reference sequence). There are 13 residues in the CDR3. The CDR3 protein is CSATPVNSYEQYF.

The rearrangement joins TRBV30 to TRBJ2-1; TCRdb calls TRBD1, which cannot be checked without DNA. Germline V gene data show CDR1 as GTSNPN and CDR2 as SVGIG (reference sequence). The CDR3 loop spans 16 amino acids. The CDR3 reads CAWSGRRTGRGNEQFF.

The chain has TRBV5-1 and TRBJ2-1; the TRBD2 assignment by TCRdb is unverifiable without DNA. There are 15 residues in the CDR3. Germline V gives CDR1 SGHRS, CDR2 YFSETQ. CDR3 loop: CASSLDYFGYNEQFF.

The CDR3 protein is CASSILASTDTQYF. V gene TRBV10-2 combines with J gene TRBJ2-3. The CDR3 spans 14 residues. The germline CDR1 and CDR2 sequences are WSHSY and SAAADI.

V gene TRBV6-6 combines with J gene TRBJ2-7; TCRdb returns TRBD1, unconfirmable since there is no DNA. There are 13 residues in the CDR3. The V gene's germline CDR1 is MNHNY and CDR2 SVGAGI (reference sequence). The CDR3 loop is CAGNRGPSYEQYF.

This chain uses TRBV19 with TRBJ2-2; TCRdb's D call, TRBD2, is unchecked because there is no DNA. This CDR3 comprises 14 residues. Germline CDR1 LNHDA, CDR2 SQIVND (reference sequence). CDR3 residues: CASSIHLGSWELFF.

The rearrangement uses TRBV29-1 and TRBJ1-1. The CDR3 totals 14 residues. Germline values: CDR1 SQVTM, CDR2 ANQGSEA. The CDR3 is CSVEVRAKNTEAFF.

The CDR3 reads CSARDFGLAGVGKNIQYF. The V gene is TRBV20-1, the J gene TRBJ2-4; with no DNA, the TCRdb D assignment of TRBD2 cannot be verified. CDR3 length equals 18 residues. The germline V gene encodes CDR1 DFQATT and CDR2 SNEGSKA (reference sequence).